The present T cell receptor (beta chain) was sequenced within a study of shared clonotypes between healthy human individuals (dated by TCRdb to 2018 to 2021). In terms of the full investigation: Three men and two women, aged 18 to 49 years, made up the cohort. For each donor, CD4 naive and CD4 memory were each given three plates, CD8 naive was given two plates, and CD8 memory was given one plate. Blood TCR repertoires of a handful of healthy adults were deeply sequenced to estimate repertoire size and the extent of clonotype sharing between individuals. To increase sequencing depth and limit assay-specific biases, TCR repertoire library preparation and sequencing were carried out by different laboratories using diverse techniques. Per donor, leukapheresis produced somewhere between about 0.9 and 9.5 billion PBMCs. Study-wide findings and limitations: Because the study included a small number of donors, the genetic and exposure-history diversity represented was limited. Rarefaction of sorted-subset datasets indicated incomplete sequencing despite the large sequencing depth. Sharing across a few donors was observed for roughly 5% of naive CD4, about 4% of naive CD8, 2% to 2.5% of memory CD4, and around 0.44% of memory CD8 clonotypes. Only blood was sampled, and tissue TCR repertoires likely differ from those in blood. Larger estimated clonotype richness was generally found for naive subsets than for memory subsets. Higher generation probabilities were observed for clonotypes shared by all four sorted-subset donors than for non-shared clonotypes. Based on pairwise subsampling, the degree of clonotype sharing among donors was expected to be affected by sequencing depth.

Unmatched junction bases come to 6, with V trimmed by 8 bases and J by 0 bases. The CDR1 and CDR2 encoded by the germline V gene (reference sequence) are LNHDA and SQIVND. From its cysteine to its phenylalanine, the CDR3 spans 14 amino acids. Here the CDR3 DNA is all that survives: 42 bases in frame from base 1. On this clone: The clone's antigen remains unknown. Base qualities are missing; no much larger clone stands one base away.

TCR CDR3 regions were amplified from genomic DNA by multiplex PCR using the deep immunoSEQ assay. For each cell subset, the extracted genomic DNA was distributed evenly across all wells of several immunoSEQ 96-well plates, and each plate served as one replicate. For sorted subsets, each replicate PCR was loaded with about 200 ng genomic DNA, equivalent to approximately 27,000 T cell genomes. Purified libraries were measured with a Qubit 3.0 fluorometer, size-checked on a Bioanalyzer 2100, and measured again with the KAPA Library Quantification kit. Every immunoSEQ 96-well plate was sequenced on a dedicated single-read 150-cycle Illumina NextSeq 550 flow cell. In the paper's pipeline: Because the immunoSEQ output included only junctional sequences and no quality scores, the filtering could not be the same as the filtering used for full-length reads. To assign V/J genes and CDR3, sequences were annotated using PyIR, a Python wrapper for IgBLAST v1.9, with IMGT germline references. Reads were filtered out if the reads had weak V/J assignments (E-value above 1e-6), no CDR3, stop codons, out-of-frame junctions, or ambiguous translated residues. V3J clonotypes were defined by identical inferred V gene, J gene, and CDR3 amino acid sequence. The percentage overlap between two repertoires was calculated by dividing the number of shared unique clonotypes by the size of the smaller repertoire. Three approaches were used to assess repertoire richness: RTK rarefaction, the Chao1 estimator, and Recon v2.1 estimates of unobserved clonotypes. For all TCRbeta clonotypes obtained by the gDNA method from a few donors, generation probabilities were computed with OLGA. TCRdb took this table from immuneACCESS and kept in-frame rearrangements with V and J called. Such tables lack part of the clones; where checked against another copy, unresolved V genes explain under half of the gap, and the rest is unexplained. The V and J calls and clone size are taken from that table; D and trimming were inferred from the DNA. Present in this sample are about 660,000 clones, less than 85% of which were seen just once. The leading ten clones occupy over 1.5% of the sample.

The donors were healthy, HIV-negative adults with no recently reported acute infections or vaccinations. Every donor was a Caucasian adult living in Nashville, Tennessee, USA. CD4+ T cells were enriched by magnetic negative selection, after which naive cells were positively selected on CD45RA and the negative fraction was taken as the memory subset. Blood was obtained by leukapheresis, after which PBMCs were separated by Ficoll-Histopaque density gradient centrifugation and cryopreserved in liquid nitrogen vapor phase. Analytical flow cytometry was used to check the purity and quantity of each magnetically sorted T cell population. Genomic DNA was isolated from every sorted fraction and measured by UV absorbance on a Nanodrop 2000c.

The sequence links TRBV19 to TRBJ2-7; 8 junctional bases match TRBD2. The sequence was obtained from a woman aged 25 to 39 in good health. The sequenced sample was memory CD4+ T cells sorted from blood. Per the publication, the cell subset or site label means: CD45RA-negative fraction. The CDR3 sequence is CASAPGTSSYEQYF. The DNA reads as follows: TGTGCCAGTGCCCCCGGGACTAGCTCCTACGAGCAGTACTTC.